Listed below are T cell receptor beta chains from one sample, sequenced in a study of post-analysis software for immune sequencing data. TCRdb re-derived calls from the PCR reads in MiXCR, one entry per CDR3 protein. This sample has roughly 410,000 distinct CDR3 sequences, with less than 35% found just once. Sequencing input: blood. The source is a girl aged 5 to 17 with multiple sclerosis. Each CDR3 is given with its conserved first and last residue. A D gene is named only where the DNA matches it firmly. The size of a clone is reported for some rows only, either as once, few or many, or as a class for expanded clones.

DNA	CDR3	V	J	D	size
TGTGCCAGCAGTCTCCGGACAGGGAAGACCGGGGAGCTGTTTTTT	CASSLRTGKTGELFF	TRBV28	TRBJ2-2	TRBD1	-
TGCAGTGCTAGGGGGACTAGCGGGGTCGGGGATACGCAGTATTTT	CSARGTSGVGDTQYF	TRBV20-1	TRBJ2-3	TRBD2	few
TGCAGTGCTAGAGATGAGCCGGGACAGGGCTATGGCTACACCTTC	CSARDEPGQGYGYTF	TRBV20-1	TRBJ1-2	TRBD1	-
TGTGCCAGCAGCCCTACAGGGTTCGACTATGGCTACACCTTC	CASSPTGFDYGYTF	TRBV7-3	TRBJ1-2	-	few
TGTGCCAGCAGCTTAGGGGTTCCTTCACCCCTCCACTTT	CASSLGVPSPLHF	TRBV7-2	TRBJ1-6	-	-
TGCGCCAGCAGCCAAGTCTGGGACCGGATGAATACGCAGTATTTT	CASSQVWDRMNTQYF	TRBV4-1	TRBJ2-3	-	-
TGTGCCAGCAGCCACCGTGCACCTGAGCAGTTCTTC	CASSHRAPEQFF	TRBV3-1	TRBJ2-1	-	few
TGTGCCAGCAGCTTGCCGTGGGGCAGGGGAGATTGGCAGTACTTC	CASSLPWGRGDWQYF	TRBV11-2	TRBJ2-5	-	-
TGTGCCAGCAGTTTAGCAGGGCCGACGGCGCCCCAGCATTTT	CASSLAGPTAPQHF	TRBV12-3/TRBV12-4	TRBJ1-5	-	-
TGCAGCGTTTACGCCAAAAACATTCAGTACTTC	CSVYAKNIQYF	TRBV29-1	TRBJ2-4	-	few
TGTGCCTCGGGGTGGCGGGGGGGCCCGGGAGATACGCAGTATTTT	CASGWRGGPGDTQYF	TRBV7-6	TRBJ2-3	TRBD2	-
TGTGCCACCAGTGATGGGGGACAGGGACAGACCCAGTACTTC	CATSDGGQGQTQYF	TRBV24-1	TRBJ2-5	TRBD1	-
TGTGCCAGCAGCTTGGCGAGCGGGGGGGGTAGTGAGCAGTTCTTC	CASSLASGGGSEQFF	TRBV3-1	TRBJ2-1	TRBD2	-
TGTGCCAGCAGTCCCCAGGGGTCATCGGGCGGCTACACCTTC	CASSPQGSSGGYTF	TRBV6-2/TRBV6-3	TRBJ1-2	-	few
TGTGCCGGCAGCTCACTTCGCACAGATACGCAGTATTTT	CAGSSLRTDTQYF	TRBV5-5	TRBJ2-3	-	-
TGCGCCAGCAGCCCCTTGCAGGGGGCTGGCTATGGCTACACCTTC	CASSPLQGAGYGYTF	TRBV5-1	TRBJ1-2	TRBD1	-
TGTGCCATCTCACAGGGGGCAAGTGCCCCTGAAGCTTTCTTT	CAISQGASAPEAFF	TRBV6-5	TRBJ1-1	TRBD1	-
TGTGCCAGCAGTACAGACTCTGGAGATACGCAGTATTTT	CASSTDSGDTQYF	TRBV12-3/TRBV12-4	TRBJ2-3	-	-
TGTGCCAGCAGTGGCCCCAACACGGACAATGAGCAGTTCTTC	CASSGPNTDNEQFF	TRBV2	TRBJ2-1	-	-
TGTGCCAGCAGCGGGGGGGAGGAGACCCAGTACTTC	CASSGGEETQYF	TRBV11-1	TRBJ2-5	TRBD2	few
TGCAGCGTTGGTCTAGCGGGGGAATACACCGGGGAGCTGTTTTTT	CSVGLAGEYTGELFF	TRBV29-1	TRBJ2-2	TRBD2	-
TGTGCCAGTTCCGTATCATCAGGGACGGAGACCCAGTACTTC	CASSVSSGTETQYF	TRBV19	TRBJ2-5	-	-
TGTGCCAGCAGCTTAACGAAGGGGTTCGGACTAGCGGGGCAAGGGACCCAGTACTTC	CASSLTKGFGLAGQGTQYF	TRBV7-2	TRBJ2-5	TRBD2	-
TGCAGCGTTGGACAGGGGCGACTGGCTTTCTTT	CSVGQGRLAFF	TRBV29-1	TRBJ1-1	TRBD1	-
TGTGCCAGCAGTCCGTACAGGGGTGTAGACAATGAGCAGTTCTTC	CASSPYRGVDNEQFF	TRBV12-3/TRBV12-4	TRBJ2-1	TRBD1	-
TGTGCCAGCAGTTTAAGGGGCGGTAATTCACCCCTCCACTTT	CASSLRGGNSPLHF	TRBV12-3/TRBV12-4	TRBJ1-6	-	few
TGTGCCAGCAGTTTATCAATAATACACGGACTAGCGGGGGGCTCGCTCACAGATACGCAGTATTTT	CASSLSIIHGLAGGSLTDTQYF	TRBV28	TRBJ2-3	TRBD2	few
TGTGCCAGCAGCTTAGCAGCGGGGAACAACGGGGAGCTGTTTTTT	CASSLAAGNNGELFF	TRBV7-2	TRBJ2-2	TRBD2	-
TGTGCCAACAGCTTCGGGACAAACACCGGGGAGCTGTTTTTT	CANSFGTNTGELFF	TRBV7-9	TRBJ2-2	-	-
TGTGCCAGCAGGCGTCCCGGGACAGTCTACAATGAGCAGTTCTTC	CASRRPGTVYNEQFF	TRBV6-2/TRBV6-3	TRBJ2-1	TRBD1	once
TGTGCCAGCAGTGAAGTGGTCGGTTTCTACGAGCAGTACTTC	CASSEVVGFYEQYF	TRBV2	TRBJ2-7	-	-
TGTGCCAGCAGCTTAGCGCCCCCTTGGACTAGCGGGGGGAGTGAGCAGTTCTTC	CASSLAPPWTSGGSEQFF	TRBV7-2	TRBJ2-1	TRBD2	-
TGCGCCAGCAGCCATGGGTTAGGGGGGAGGGCCGCCGTTGGCTATGGCTACACCTTC	CASSHGLGGRAAVGYGYTF	TRBV4-3	TRBJ1-2	-	-
TGCAGTGCTAGAGTCCCACGACAGGGCCAAGAGACCCAGTACTTC	CSARVPRQGQETQYF	TRBV20-1	TRBJ2-5	TRBD1	few
TGTGCCAGCAGTCTTCCTGCAGGGACGAACACCGGGGAGCTGTTTTTT	CASSLPAGTNTGELFF	TRBV27	TRBJ2-2	-	-
TGTGCCAGCAGCATCCAGGGGAGTTGGAACACTGAAGCTTTCTTT	CASSIQGSWNTEAFF	TRBV7-2	TRBJ1-1	-	few
TGTGCCAGCCACTGGGGGGGCGGAGAGCTGTTTTTT	CASHWGGGELFF	TRBV6-2/TRBV6-3	TRBJ2-2	-	once
TGTGTCACCAGTGATTTCGTGTTAGGGTCCTCCTACAATGAGCAGTTCTTC	CVTSDFVLGSSYNEQFF	TRBV24-1	TRBJ2-1	-	-